One and the same sample provided the 5 T cell receptor beta chains below, sequenced in a study of shared clonotypes between healthy human individuals. Assay: immunoSEQ multiplex PCR; the TCRdb copy retains only in-frame clones and omits some. Here the sample spans about 1 million clones, more than 60% being singletons. The sequenced sample consisted of memory CD4+ T cells sorted from blood. Subset noted: CD45RA-negative fraction. These receptors all stem from a man younger than 30 in good health.

This clone was detected a few times. V usage is TRBV11-2 and J usage is TRBJ1-6, with TRBD1 matching over 7 bases. The V gene end was trimmed by 1 base and the J gene end by 16 bases; junction bases not matched to a gene: 7. CDR3 length: 13 residues. Per the germline V gene, CDR1 is SGHAT and CDR2 is FQNNGV. CDR3 protein: CASSLGLKTGLHF. CDR3 coding DNA: TGTGCCAGCAGCTTAGGTCTCAAGACAGGGCTCCACTTT.

The chain has TRBV5-1 and TRBJ2-1; no reliable D call. The length of the CDR3 is 13 residues. Trimming stripped 5 bases from V and 4 bases from J, with 10 bases between. Germline V lookup: CDR1 SGHRS, CDR2 YFSETQ. CDR3 residues: CASRPQDYNEQFF. CDR3 in DNA: TGCGCCAGCAGACCCCAGGATTACAATGAGCAGTTCTTC.

DNA of the CDR3: TGCGCCAGCAGCTTACCAGGGCCTCGGGGAGATACGCAGTATTTT. Amino acids: CASSLPGPRGDTQYF. The chain joins TRBV5-1 to TRBJ2-3, with D possibly being TRBD1 or TRBD2 (5 bases each). Germline V gives CDR1 SGHRS, CDR2 YFSETQ. The CDR3 is 15 amino acids. With 2 bases removed from V and 5 bases from J, the gap between germline ends came to 15 bases. The variable domain in full, completed from reference TRBV5-1 and TRBJ2-3, reads KAGVTQTPRYLIKTRGQQVTLSCSPISGHRSVSWYQQTPGQGLQFLFEYFSETQRNKGNFPGRFSGRQFSNSRSEMNVSTLELGDSALYLCASSLPGPRGDTQYFGPGTRLTVL.

The J gene is TRBJ1-2, the V gene TRBV2; 7 bases line up with TRBD1. V gave up 8 bases and J gave up 8 bases; unmatched junction bases: 11. The CDR3 totals 13 residues. Germline assignment: CDR1 SNHLY and CDR2 FYNNEI. The CDR3 reads CASSPLTGLGYTF. For the CDR3, the DNA is TGTGCCAGCTCCCCCCTGACAGGGTTAGGCTACACCTTC.

This chain uses TRBV2 with TRBJ2-4; TRBD1 is a possible D gene (6 bases). The CDR3 spans 13 residues. Germline-derived CDR1 and CDR2 are SNHLY and FYNNEI. Trimming removed 6 bases from V and 1 base from J, with 7 bases in between. The CDR3 spells CASRTGAKNIQYF. CDR3 in DNA: TGTGCCAGCAGAACAGGGGCCAAAAACATTCAGTACTTC.